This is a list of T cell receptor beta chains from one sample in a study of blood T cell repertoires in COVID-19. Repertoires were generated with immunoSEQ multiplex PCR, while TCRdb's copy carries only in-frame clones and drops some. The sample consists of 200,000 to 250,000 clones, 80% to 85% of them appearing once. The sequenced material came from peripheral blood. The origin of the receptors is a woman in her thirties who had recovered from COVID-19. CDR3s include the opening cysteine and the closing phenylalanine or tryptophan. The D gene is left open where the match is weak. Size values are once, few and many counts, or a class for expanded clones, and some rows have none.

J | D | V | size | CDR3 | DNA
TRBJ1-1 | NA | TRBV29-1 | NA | CSVIQGYPNTEAFF | TGCAGCGTGATACAGGGTTACCCGAACACTGAAGCTTTCTTT
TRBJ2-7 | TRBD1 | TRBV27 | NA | CASSLPGQGPLYF | TGTGCCAGCAGCCTACCGGGACAGGGCCCCCTTTACTTC
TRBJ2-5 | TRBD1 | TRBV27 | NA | CASISGGQGAETQYF | TGTGCCAGCATCTCCGGGGGACAGGGGGCTGAGACCCAGTACTTC
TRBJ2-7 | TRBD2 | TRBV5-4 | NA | CASGGYGLAGVIGEQYF | TGTGCCAGCGGCGGTTATGGACTAGCGGGAGTAATTGGGGAGCAGTACTTC
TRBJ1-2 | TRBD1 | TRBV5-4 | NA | CASSFRDRVSYGYTF | TGTGCCAGCAGCTTCCGGGACAGGGTTAGCTATGGCTACACCTTC
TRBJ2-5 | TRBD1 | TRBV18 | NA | CASSPGTGTETQYF | TGTGCCAGCTCACCCGGGACAGGGACTGAGACCCAGTACTTC
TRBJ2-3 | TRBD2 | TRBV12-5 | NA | CASGFVLGLLAGGGVRRTDTQYF | TGTGCTAGTGGTTTTGTCCTAGGGCTTCTAGCGGGAGGAGGGGTAAGACGCACAGATACGCAGTATTTT
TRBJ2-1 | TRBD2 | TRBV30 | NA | CACQLAGFYNEQFF | TGTGCCTGCCAACTAGCGGGTTTCTACAATGAGCAGTTCTTC
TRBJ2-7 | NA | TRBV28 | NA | CASSLTRDYEQYF | TGTGCCAGCAGTTTGACTAGGGACTACGAGCAGTACTTC
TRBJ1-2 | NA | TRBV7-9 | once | CASSLRSGYGYTF | TGTGCCAGCAGCTTACGTTCCGGCTATGGCTACACCTTC
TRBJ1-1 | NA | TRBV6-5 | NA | CASSYGPAATEAFF | TGTGCCAGCAGTTACGGCCCGGCGGCCACTGAAGCTTTCTTT
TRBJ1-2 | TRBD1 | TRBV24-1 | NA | CATSDWTGVVYGYTF | TGTGCCACCAGTGATTGGACAGGGGTGGTCTATGGCTACACCTTC
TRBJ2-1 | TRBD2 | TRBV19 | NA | CASSIVGGRVYNEQFF | TGTGCCAGTAGTATCGTAGGCGGGAGGGTTTACAATGAGCAGTTCTTC
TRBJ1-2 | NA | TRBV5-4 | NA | CASSTYSGTVYGYTF | TGTGCCAGCAGCACTTACTCCGGGACTGTCTATGGCTACACCTTC
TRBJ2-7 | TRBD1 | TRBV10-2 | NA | CASSEWGPGQGVYEQCF | TGCGCCAGCAGTGAGTGGGGCCCGGGACAGGGTGTGTACGAGCAGTGCTTC
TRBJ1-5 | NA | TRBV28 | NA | CASSISGARFQPQHF | TGTGCCAGCAGTATCTCAGGGGCGCGTTTTCAGCCCCAGCATTTT
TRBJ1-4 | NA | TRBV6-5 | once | CASTIRGKLFF | TGTGCCAGCACCATCAGGGGAAAACTGTTTTTT
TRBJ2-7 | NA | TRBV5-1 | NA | CASSFLNRDSYEQYF | TGCGCCAGCAGCTTTCTAAACAGGGATTCCTACGAGCAGTACTTC
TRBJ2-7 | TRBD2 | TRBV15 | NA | CATSRWGLDGDEQYF | TGTGCCACCAGCCGTTGGGGACTAGATGGCGACGAGCAGTACTTC
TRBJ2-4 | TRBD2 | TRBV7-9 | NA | CASSATIGTSGRDIQYF | TGTGCCAGCAGCGCAACAATTGGGACTAGCGGTAGGGACATTCAGTACTTC
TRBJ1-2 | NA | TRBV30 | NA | CAWSEGVYGYTF | TGTGCCTGGAGTGAGGGAGTCTATGGCTACACCTTC
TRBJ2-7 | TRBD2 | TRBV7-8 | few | CASSARTSGGYEQYF | TGTGCCAGCAGCGCGCGGACTAGCGGCGGGTACGAGCAGTACTTC
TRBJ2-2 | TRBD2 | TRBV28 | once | CASSTGLAGYTGELFF | TGTGCCAGCAGTACCGGACTAGCGGGATACACCGGGGAGCTGTTTTTT
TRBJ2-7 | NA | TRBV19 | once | CASSIKQGPYEQYF | TGTGCCAGTAGTATCAAGCAGGGTCCCTACGAGCAGTACTTC
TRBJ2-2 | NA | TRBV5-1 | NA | CASSFGGVDTGELFF | TGCGCCAGCAGCTTCGGAGGGGTAGACACCGGGGAGCTGTTTTTT
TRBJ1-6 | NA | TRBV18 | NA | CASSPPGLGSSPLHF | TGTGCCAGCTCACCACCGGGACTAGGGAGCTCACCCCTCCACTTT
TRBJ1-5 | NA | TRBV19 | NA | CAGSPQGGINQPQHF | TGTGCCGGATCACCTCAGGGAGGGATCAATCAGCCCCAGCATTTT
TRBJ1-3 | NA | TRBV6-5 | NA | CASSTTVSSGNTIYF | TGTGCCAGCAGTACGACTGTGAGCTCTGGAAACACCATATATTTT
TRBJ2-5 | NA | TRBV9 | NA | CASSRQDRQTQYF | TGTGCCAGCTCCCGCCAGGACAGACAGACCCAGTACTTC
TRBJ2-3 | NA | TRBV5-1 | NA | CASSLARQTDTQYF | TGCGCCAGCAGCTTGGCCAGGCAGACAGATACGCAGTATTTT